The clone carrying this T cell receptor beta chain was observed a few times. Its specificity is unknown. The entry originates in a study of neoadjuvant anti-PD-1 for oral cavity cancer. The study, taken as a whole, reports: With three patients per group, TCR findings need larger cohorts.

This CDR3 is 13 amino acids long. V was cut by 5 bases and J by 6 bases, with 10 bases left in between. Looked up from germline, CDR1 is SNHLY and CDR2 is FYNNEI. Sequenced by immunoSEQ multiplex PCR; TCRdb stores in-frame clones only, minus some. The table has about 16,000 clones, about 64% seen once. Blood cells were analyzed directly, without culture or expansion. The receptor was derived from a person between 40 and 85 years old with oral cavity squamous cell carcinoma. V gene TRBV2 combines with J gene TRBJ2-2, with a tentative D call TRBD1 (5 bases). Specimen: PBMCs, collected before nivolumab (anti-PD-1) treatment. The CDR3 spells CASSHPGPGELFF. The CDR3, as DNA: TGTGCCAGCAGTCATCCAGGGCCCGGGGAGCTGTTTTTT.